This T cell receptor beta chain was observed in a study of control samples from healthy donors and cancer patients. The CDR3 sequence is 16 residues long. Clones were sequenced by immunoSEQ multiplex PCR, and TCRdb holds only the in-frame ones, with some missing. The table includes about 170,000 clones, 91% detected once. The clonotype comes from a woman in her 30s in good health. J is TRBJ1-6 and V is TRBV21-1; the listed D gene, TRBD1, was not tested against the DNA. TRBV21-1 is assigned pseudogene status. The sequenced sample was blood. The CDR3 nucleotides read TGTGCCAGCAGCAAAGATCGACAGGGGGCCTATTCACCCCTCCACTTT. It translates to CASSKDRQGAYSPLHF.